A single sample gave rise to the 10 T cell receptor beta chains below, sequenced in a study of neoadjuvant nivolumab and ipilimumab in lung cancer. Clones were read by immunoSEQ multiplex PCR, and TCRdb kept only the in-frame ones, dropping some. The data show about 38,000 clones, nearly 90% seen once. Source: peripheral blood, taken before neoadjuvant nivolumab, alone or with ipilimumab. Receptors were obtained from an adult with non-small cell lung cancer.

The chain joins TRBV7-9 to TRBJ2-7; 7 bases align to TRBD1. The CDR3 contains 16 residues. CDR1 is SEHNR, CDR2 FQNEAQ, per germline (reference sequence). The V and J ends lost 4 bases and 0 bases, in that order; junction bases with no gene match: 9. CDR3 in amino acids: CASSSGRGRSSYEQYF. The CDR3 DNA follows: TGTGCCAGCAGCTCCGGAAGGGGGCGGAGCTCCTACGAGCAGTACTTC.

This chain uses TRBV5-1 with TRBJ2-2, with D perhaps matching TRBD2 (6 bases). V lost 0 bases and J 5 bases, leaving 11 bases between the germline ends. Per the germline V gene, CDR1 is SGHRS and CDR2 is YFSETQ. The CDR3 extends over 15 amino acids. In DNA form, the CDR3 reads TGCGCCAGCAGCTTGGGACTAGTGGATACCGGGGAGCTGTTTTTT. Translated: CASSLGLVDTGELFF.

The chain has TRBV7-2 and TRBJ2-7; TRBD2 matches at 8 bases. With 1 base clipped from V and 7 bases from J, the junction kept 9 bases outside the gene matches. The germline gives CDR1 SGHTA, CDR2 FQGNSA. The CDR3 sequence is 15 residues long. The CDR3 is CASSLGLGLEVEQYF. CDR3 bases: TGTGCCAGCAGCTTAGGCCTGGGACTAGAAGTTGAGCAGTACTTC.

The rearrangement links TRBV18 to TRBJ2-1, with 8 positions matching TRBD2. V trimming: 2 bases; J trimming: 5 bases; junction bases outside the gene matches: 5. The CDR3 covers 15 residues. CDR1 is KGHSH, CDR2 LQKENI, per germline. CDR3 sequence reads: CASSPGTSGHNEQFF. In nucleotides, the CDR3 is TGTGCCAGCTCACCAGGAACTAGCGGACACAATGAGCAGTTCTTC.

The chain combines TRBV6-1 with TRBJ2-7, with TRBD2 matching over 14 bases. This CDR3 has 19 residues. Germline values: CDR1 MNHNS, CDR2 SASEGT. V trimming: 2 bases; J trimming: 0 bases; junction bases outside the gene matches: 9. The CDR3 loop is CASSERGLAGVGSSYEQYF. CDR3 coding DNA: TGTGCCAGCAGTGAAAGGGGACTAGCGGGAGTTGGGAGCTCCTACGAGCAGTACTTC.

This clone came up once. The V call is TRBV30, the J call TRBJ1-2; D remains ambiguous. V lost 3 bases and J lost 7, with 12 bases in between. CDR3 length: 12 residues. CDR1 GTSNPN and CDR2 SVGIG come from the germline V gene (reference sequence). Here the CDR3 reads CAWSPGTFGYTF. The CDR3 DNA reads TGTGCCTGGAGCCCCGGAACATTTGGCTACACCTTC.

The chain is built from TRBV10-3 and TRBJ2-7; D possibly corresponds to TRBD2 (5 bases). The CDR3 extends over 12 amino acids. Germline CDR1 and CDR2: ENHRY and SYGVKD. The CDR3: CASTGSSYEQYF. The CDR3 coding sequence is TGTGCTTCTACGGGAAGCTCCTACGAGCAGTACTTC.

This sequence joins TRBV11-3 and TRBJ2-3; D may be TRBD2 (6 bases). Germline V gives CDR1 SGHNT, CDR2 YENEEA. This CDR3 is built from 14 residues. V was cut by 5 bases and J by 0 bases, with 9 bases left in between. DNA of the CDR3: TGTGCCAGCAGCGAGGGACTTAGCACAGATACGCAGTATTTT. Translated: CASSEGLSTDTQYF. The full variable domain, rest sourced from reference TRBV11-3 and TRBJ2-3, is EAGVVQSPRYKIIEKKQPVAFWCNPISGHNTLYWYLQNLGQGPELLIRYENEEAVDDSQLPKDRFSAERLKGVDSTLKIQPAELGDSAVYLCASSEGLSTDTQYFGPGTRLTVL.

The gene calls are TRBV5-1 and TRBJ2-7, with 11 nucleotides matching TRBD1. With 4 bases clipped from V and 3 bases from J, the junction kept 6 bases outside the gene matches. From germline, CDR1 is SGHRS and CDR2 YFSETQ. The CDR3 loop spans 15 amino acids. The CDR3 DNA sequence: TGCGCCAGCAGCCCAGGGACAGGGGGTTACTACGAGCAGTACTTC. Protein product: CASSPGTGGYYEQYF.

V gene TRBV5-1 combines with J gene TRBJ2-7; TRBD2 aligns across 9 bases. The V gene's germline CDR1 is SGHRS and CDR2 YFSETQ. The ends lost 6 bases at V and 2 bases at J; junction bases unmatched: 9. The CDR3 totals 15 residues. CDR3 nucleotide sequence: TGCGCCAGCACCGTGGACAGCGGGGGGACCTACGAGCAGTACTTC. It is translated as CASTVDSGGTYEQYF.